Below are 18 T cell receptor beta chains sequenced from a single sample in a study of T-cell reconstitution after alpha-beta-depleted transplantation in children. Unique molecular identifiers were incorporated when the TCRbeta library was constructed. TCRdb reprocessed the PCR reads with MiXCR, giving one entry per CDR3 protein. This sample has roughly 590,000 distinct CDR3 sequences, with 16% found just once. The source was PBMCs from the stem cell graft donor, collected from the stem cell graft. These receptors all come from a human donor who donated a stem cell graft to a child with acute myeloid leukemia.

This clonotype showed up many times. The rearrangement uses TRBV20-1 and TRBJ2-7; D possibly corresponds to TRBD2 (6 bases). V lost 1 base, J lost 0 bases, and 13 bases lay in between. Per germline, CDR1 DFQATT and CDR2 SNEGSKA (reference sequence). This CDR3 region has 15 residues. The CDR3 region is CSARARTGVSYEQYV. The CDR3 DNA sequence: TGCAGTGCTAGAGCAAGGACGGGGGTCTCCTACGAGCAGTACGTC.

Of note for this clonotype: A much larger clone differs from this one at a single base, so this may be a read error. The chain combines TRBV29-1 with TRBJ2-5; the match to TRBD1 covers 7 bases. Germline-derived CDR1 and CDR2 are SQVTM and ANQGSEA. The CDR3 has 14 amino acids. V dropped 8 bases and J dropped 4; count of bases not matched to a gene: 13. The CDR3 region is CSIKAQAGGETQYF. The CDR3 bases are TGCAGCATTAAAGCTCAGGCAGGGGGAGAGACCCAGTACTTC.

The J gene is TRBJ1-1, the V gene TRBV13; D is uncertain. The germline CDR1 and CDR2 sequences are PRHDT and FYEKMQ (reference sequence). The CDR3 has 10 residues. The ends were cut back, 0 bases at V and 11 bases at J, with 4 bases in the middle. CDR3 sequence (DNA): TGTGCCAGCAGCTTAGGGAATGCTTTCTTT. It encodes CASSLGNAFF.

There are many counts of this clonotype. The CDR3 DNA sequence: TGCAGTGCTAGAGATAGTAAGGACCCAGATACGCAGTATTTT. As protein: CSARDSKDPDTQYF. The chain links TRBV20-1 to TRBJ2-3; D gene ambiguous. CDR1 and CDR2 (germline): DFQATT, SNEGSKA (reference sequence). The CDR3 consists of 14 residues. Trimming took 0 bases from V and 4 from J, leaving 11 bases between them.

The V and J genes are TRBV5-5 and TRBJ2-1; D is unclear. The V gene's germline CDR1 is SGHKS and CDR2 YYEKEE (reference sequence). This CDR3 is built from 15 residues. V lost 5 bases, J lost 0 bases, and 12 bases lay in between. The CDR3 sequence is CASSHSQSSYNEQFF. The CDR3 coding sequence is TGTGCCAGCAGTCATTCACAGAGCTCCTACAATGAGCAGTTCTTC.

The V gene is TRBV20-1, the J gene TRBJ1-2; D gene unclear. Trimming pared 2 bases from V and 3 bases from J, leaving 10 bases between. CDR3 length: 13 amino acids. The V gene's germline CDR1 is DFQATT and CDR2 SNEGSKA (reference sequence). The CDR3 DNA sequence: TGCAGTGCTAGATTGGACGAGGACTATGGCTACACCTTC. It yields the protein CSARLDEDYGYTF.

This chain connects TRBV20-1 to TRBJ1-6; no firm D call. Germline V gene lookup returns CDR1 DFQATT and CDR2 SNEGSKA (reference sequence). The CDR3 spans 15 residues. Trimming removed 1 base at V and 10 bases at J, with 17 bases between. This chain's CDR3 is CSARAPREGGSPLHF. CDR3 bases: TGCAGTGCTAGAGCTCCCCGGGAGGGTGGATCACCCCTCCACTTT.

This clonotype was recorded many times. The rearrangement links TRBV29-1 to TRBJ2-7; a possible D gene is TRBD2 (5 bases). Trimming removed 3 bases from V and 6 bases from J, with 15 bases in between. In germline, CDR1 is SQVTM, CDR2 ANQGSEA. CDR3 length: 13 residues. The CDR3 DNA reads TGCAGCGTTGAGGGGAGTCCTACCTCCGAGCAGTACGTC. It encodes CSVEGSPTSEQYV.

As for this clonotype: At one end, the junction sequence differs from germline, possibly due to a read error. The rearrangement joins TRBV6-4 to TRBJ1-4, with 7 positions matching TRBD1. Looked up from germline, CDR1 is MRHNA and CDR2 is SNTAGT. The CDR3 length is 15 residues. The CDR3 DNA sequence: TGTGCCAGCACGGGACTTCCCAGGGGGAATGAAAAAATGTTTTTT. Protein sequence: CASTGLPRGNEKMFF.

This clonotype was counted many times. The V and J genes are TRBV12-3 or TRBV12-4 and TRBJ2-7; 10 nucleotides align to TRBD2. The CDR3 extends over 16 amino acids. V shed 1 base, J shed 1 base, and the junction held 4 bases outside the gene matches. Here the CDR3 reads CASSLGLAGLSYEQYF. CDR3 DNA sequence: TGTGCCAGCAGTTTAGGACTAGCGGGCCTATCCTACGAGCAGTACTTC.

The chain combines TRBV7-2 with TRBJ2-3; D ambiguous. The V end was cut by 5 bases, the J end by 5 bases, with 11 bases between. The CDR3 spans 13 residues. Germline CDR1 and CDR2: SGHTA and FQGNSA. The CDR3 DNA reads TGTGCCAGCAGCCCCCTGACACTAGATACGCAGTATTTT. Encoded protein: CASSPLTLDTQYF.

This clonotype was observed a handful of times. The chain recombines TRBV6-1 with TRBJ1-5; D is unclear. Germline CDR1 MNHNS, CDR2 SASEGT. Trimming removed 3 bases from V and 4 bases from J, with 1 base in between. CDR3 length equals 11 residues. The CDR3 coding sequence is TGTGCCAGCAGTGATAATCAGCCCCAGCATTTT. This gives the protein CASSDNQPQHF.

Many counts were recorded for this clonotype. The chain couples TRBV5-6 to TRBJ2-1, with 9 bases identical to TRBD1. The CDR3 sequence is 15 residues long. Germline V CDR1 and CDR2: SGHDT, YYEEEE. V was clipped by 5 bases and J by 2 bases; unmatched bases: 5. The DNA of the CDR3 is TGTGCCAGCAGGGCCGGACAGGGGACCTACAATGAGCAGTTCTTC. Protein sequence: CASRAGQGTYNEQFF.

V is TRBV6-2 or TRBV6-3 and J is TRBJ2-3; D gene uncertain. Germline V gives CDR1 MNHEY, CDR2 SVGEGT. V lost 2 bases and J 0 bases, leaving 12 bases between the germline ends. This CDR3 is 16 amino acids long. The CDR3 is CASSYGRSASTDTQYF. CDR3 nucleotides: TGTGCCAGCAGTTACGGAAGGAGTGCTAGCACAGATACGCAGTATTTT.

This clonotype was seen at least ten times. The chain links TRBV12-3 or TRBV12-4 to TRBJ1-1; TRBD1 matches at 9 bases. With 5 bases clipped from V and 6 bases from J, the junction kept 7 bases outside the gene matches. The CDR3 length is 14 residues. The DNA of the CDR3 is TGTGCCAGCAGTACCACAGGGGGCAGGCCTGAAGCTTTCTTT. It specifies CASSTTGGRPEAFF.

This clonotype was detected many times. The J gene is TRBJ2-7, the V gene TRBV20-1; TRBD1 matches 8 bases. From germline, CDR1 is DFQATT and CDR2 SNEGSKA (reference sequence). This CDR3 spans 13 amino acids. The junction had 4 bases not matched to a gene; V was cut back by 1 base and J by 5 bases. CDR3 DNA: TGCAGTGCTAGAGCAGGGGGCGGCGACGAGCAGTACTTC. This codes for CSARAGGGDEQYF.

As concerns this clonotype: This may be a read error: a much more frequent sequence differs by one nucleotide. This chain joins TRBV6-5 and TRBJ2-1, with D perhaps TRBD2 (5 bases). The CDR3 spans 14 residues. Trimming left V 0 bases short and J 4 bases short, with 7 bases between. In germline, CDR1 is MNHEY, CDR2 SVGAGI. The CDR3 here is CASSYSTGYNEQFF. CDR3 nucleotide sequence: TGTGCCAGCAGTTACTCCACGGGGTACAATGAGCAGTTCTTC.

This chain uses TRBV7-8 with TRBJ2-7; weak D call: TRBD2 (5 bases). The CDR3 runs to 14 residues. Germline loops: CDR1 SGHVS, CDR2 FQNEAQ. Trimming left V 10 bases short and J 2 bases short, with 18 bases between. The CDR3 is CAIRPLARAYEQYF. The CDR3 bases are TGTGCCATCAGACCGTTAGCGCGTGCCTACGAGCAGTACTTC.